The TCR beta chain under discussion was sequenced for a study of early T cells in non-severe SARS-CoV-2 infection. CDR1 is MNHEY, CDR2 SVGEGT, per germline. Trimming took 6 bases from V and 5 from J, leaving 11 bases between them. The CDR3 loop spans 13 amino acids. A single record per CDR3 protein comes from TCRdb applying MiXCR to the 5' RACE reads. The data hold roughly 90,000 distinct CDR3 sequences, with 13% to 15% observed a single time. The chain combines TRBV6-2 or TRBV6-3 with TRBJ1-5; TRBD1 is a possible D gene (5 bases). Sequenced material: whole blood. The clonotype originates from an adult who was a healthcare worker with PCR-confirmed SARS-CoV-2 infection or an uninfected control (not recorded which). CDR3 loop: CASSQDIYQPQHF. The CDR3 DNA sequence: TGTGCCAGCAGCCAGGACATTTATCAGCCCCAGCATTTT.